The source of this T cell receptor beta chain is a study of patients and donors after allogeneic stem cell transplantation (dated by TCRdb to about 2020). As for this clonotype: Its antigen has not been determined. Per-base quality was not reported, and no clone a single base away is much larger than it.

The V and J ends are trimmed by 3 bases and 11 bases, leaving 14 bases between them. The CDR3 holds 14 amino acids from the cysteine to the phenylalanine. CDR3 DNA is the only sequence kept; it has 42 bases, read in frame from the first base. Libraries came from RT-PCR. Sequencing relied on a NextSeq 550. TCRdb reran the public reads through fastp at Q25 and MiXCR, keeping productive beta chains. Entries that share a CDR3 protein sequence are merged under the most common genes and DNA. This sample lists roughly 880,000 distinct CDR3 sequences; 15% to 20% were detected once. The ten top clones hold around 6% of the sample.

Sequencing was carried out using blood, either unsorted or a sorted T cell fraction (not recorded which). The TCR was taken from a human donor who was either an allogeneic HSCT recipient or a stem cell or donor lymphocyte infusion donor (not recorded which). It is not recorded whose cells these are; they may come from a transplant donor. The rearrangement combines TRBV12-3 or TRBV12-4 with TRBJ1-6; perhaps TRBD1 is the D gene, with 6 bases matching. The nucleotide sequence is given as TGTGCCAGCAGTTTGAGGGGGAACGTTGCACCCCTCCACTTT. This translates into CASSLRGNVAPLHF.